This T cell receptor (beta chain) comes out of a study of blood T cell repertoires in COVID-19. Study background: Sites in the United States, Italy and Spain provided acute and convalescent COVID-19 samples.

V dropped 3 bases and J dropped 5; count of bases not matched to a gene: 3. Germline V gene lookup returns CDR1 SGDLS and CDR2 YYNGEE. This CDR3 has 15 residues. The Seattle site enrolled patients during active infection and followed them longitudinally. Using immunoSEQ multiplex PCR, the repertoire was profiled, and TCRdb retains in-frame clones only, with some absent. The repertoire holds a few hundred thousand clones, with more than 70% as singletons. Sequencing was carried out using peripheral blood. This rearrangement joins TRBV9 to TRBJ2-1, with 12 bases lining up with TRBD2. This sequence was found in a woman in her 30s with COVID-19, enrolled during active disease. The CDR3 here is CASSGTSGIDNEQFF. For the CDR3, the DNA is TGTGCCAGCAGCGGGACTAGCGGGATTGACAATGAGCAGTTCTTC.